The clone carrying this T cell receptor (beta chain) was found once. The antigen remains undetermined. TCRdb's table, derived via immunoSEQ multiplex PCR, lists solely in-frame clones and lacks some. This table has 98,000 or so clones, about 81% appearing once. The sample comes from a study of T cell responses to AZD1222 COVID-19 vaccine. Study-wide results and caveats: A reported finding is that nearly half of spike-specific TCRs target unmutated variant regions. Regions 160-218 and 743-854 held dominance among vaccine-associated CD4 TCRs, which spanned spike.

The CDR3 is 13 residues long. Deletions cut 5 bases from V and 5 bases from J, with 9 bases between. CDR1 and CDR2 (germline): MNHEY, SVGAGI. The receptor was isolated from an adult who received the AZD1222 COVID-19 vaccine. The V and J genes are TRBV6-5 and TRBJ1-4; no definite D call. This material consisted of peripheral blood, taken 28 days after the second AZD1222 dose. CDR3 in amino acids: CASSRGSNEKLFF. CDR3 DNA: TGTGCCAGCAGTAGAGGGTCGAATGAAAAACTGTTTTTT.